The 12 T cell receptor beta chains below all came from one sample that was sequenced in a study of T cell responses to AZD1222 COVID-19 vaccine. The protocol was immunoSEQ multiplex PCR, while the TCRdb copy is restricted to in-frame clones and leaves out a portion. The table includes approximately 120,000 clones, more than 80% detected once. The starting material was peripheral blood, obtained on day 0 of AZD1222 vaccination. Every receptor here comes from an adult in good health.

This CDR3 reads CASSPVGSGANVLTF. As DNA, the CDR3 is TGTGCCAGCAGCCCCGTGGGCTCTGGGGCCAACGTCCTGACTTTC. V gene TRBV7-2 combines with J gene TRBJ2-6; no firm D call. V was shortened by 5 bases and J by 0 bases, with 8 bases between the two germline ends. The CDR3 is 15 residues long. Germline assignment: CDR1 SGHTA and CDR2 FQGNSA.

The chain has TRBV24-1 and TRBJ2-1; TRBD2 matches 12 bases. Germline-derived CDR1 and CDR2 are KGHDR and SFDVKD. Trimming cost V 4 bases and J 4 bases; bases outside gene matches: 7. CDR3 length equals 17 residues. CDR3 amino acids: CATSDTPSGGGYNEQFF. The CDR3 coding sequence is TGTGCCACCAGTGACACCCCTAGCGGGGGGGGGTACAATGAGCAGTTCTTC.

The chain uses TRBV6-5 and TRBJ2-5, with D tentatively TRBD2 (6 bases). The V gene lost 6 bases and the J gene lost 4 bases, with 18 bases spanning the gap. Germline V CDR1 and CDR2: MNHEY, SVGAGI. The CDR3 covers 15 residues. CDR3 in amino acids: CASSSQPGVAETQYF. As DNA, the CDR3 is TGTGCCAGCAGCTCCCAACCGGGGGTTGCAGAGACCCAGTACTTC.

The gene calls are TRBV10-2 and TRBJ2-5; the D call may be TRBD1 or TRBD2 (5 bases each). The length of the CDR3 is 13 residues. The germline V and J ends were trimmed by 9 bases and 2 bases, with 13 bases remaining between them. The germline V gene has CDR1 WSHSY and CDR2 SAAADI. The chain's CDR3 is CASALGPQETQYF. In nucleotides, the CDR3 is TGCGCCAGTGCCTTGGGACCACAAGAGACCCAGTACTTC.

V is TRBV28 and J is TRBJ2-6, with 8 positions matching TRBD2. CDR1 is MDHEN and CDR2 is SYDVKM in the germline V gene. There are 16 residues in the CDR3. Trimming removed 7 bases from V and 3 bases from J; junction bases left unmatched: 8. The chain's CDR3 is CASTPGGVDGANVLTF. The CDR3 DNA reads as TGTGCCAGCACCCCCGGGGGGGTTGATGGGGCCAACGTCCTGACTTTC.

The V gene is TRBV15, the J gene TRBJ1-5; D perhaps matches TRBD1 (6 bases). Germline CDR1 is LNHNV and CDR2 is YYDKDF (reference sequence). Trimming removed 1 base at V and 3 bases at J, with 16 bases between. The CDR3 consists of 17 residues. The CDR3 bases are TGTGCCACCAGCAGAGGGGGACGGACAGCTGACAATCAGCCCCAGCATTTT. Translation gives CATSRGGRTADNQPQHF.

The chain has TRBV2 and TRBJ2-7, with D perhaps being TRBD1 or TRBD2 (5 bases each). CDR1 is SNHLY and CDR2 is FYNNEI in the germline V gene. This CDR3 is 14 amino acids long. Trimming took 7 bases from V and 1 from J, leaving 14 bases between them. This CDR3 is CASKAGTLSYEQYF. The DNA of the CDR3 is TGTGCCAGCAAGGCCGGGACCCTATCCTACGAGCAGTACTTC. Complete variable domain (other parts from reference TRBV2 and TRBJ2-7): EPEVTQTPSHQVTQMGQEVILRCVPISNHLYFYWYRQILGQKVEFLVSFYNNEISEKSEIFDDQFSVERPDGSNFTLKIRSTKLEDSAMYFCASKAGTLSYEQYFGPGTRLTVT.

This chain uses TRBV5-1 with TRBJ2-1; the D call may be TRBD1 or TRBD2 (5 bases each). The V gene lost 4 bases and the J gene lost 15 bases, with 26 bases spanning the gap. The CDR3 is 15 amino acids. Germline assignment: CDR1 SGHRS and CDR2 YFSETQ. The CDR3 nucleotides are TGCGCCAGCAGCCCGTCGGGTTGGGAGCAGGCTGGGGGGTTCTTC. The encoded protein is CASSPSGWEQAGGFF.

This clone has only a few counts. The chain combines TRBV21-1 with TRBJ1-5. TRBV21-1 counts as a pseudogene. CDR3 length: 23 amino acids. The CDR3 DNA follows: TGTGCCAGCACCAACTCGCACGGATGTTACGAACTTTCGGTTACGGGGAGCAATCAGCCCCAGCATTTT. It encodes CASTNSHGCYELSVTGSNQPQHF.

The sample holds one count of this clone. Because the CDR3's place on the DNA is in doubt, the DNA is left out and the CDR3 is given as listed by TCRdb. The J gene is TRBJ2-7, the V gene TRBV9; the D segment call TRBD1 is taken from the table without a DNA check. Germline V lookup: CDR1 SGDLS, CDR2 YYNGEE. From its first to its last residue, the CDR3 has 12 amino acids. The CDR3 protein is CASSVGAGSLYF.

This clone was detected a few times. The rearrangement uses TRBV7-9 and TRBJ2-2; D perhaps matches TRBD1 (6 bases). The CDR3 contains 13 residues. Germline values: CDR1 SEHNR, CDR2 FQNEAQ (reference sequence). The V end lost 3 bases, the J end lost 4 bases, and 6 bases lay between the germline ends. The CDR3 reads CASSLDSTGELFF. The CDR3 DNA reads TGTGCCAGCAGCTTGGACAGCACCGGGGAGCTGTTTTTT. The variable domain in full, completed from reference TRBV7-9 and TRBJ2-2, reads DTGVSQNPRHKITKRGQNVTFRCDPISEHNRLYWYRQTLGQGPEFLTYFQNEAQLEKSRLLSDRFSAERPKGSFSTLEIQRTEQGDSAMYLCASSLDSTGELFFGEGSRLTVL.

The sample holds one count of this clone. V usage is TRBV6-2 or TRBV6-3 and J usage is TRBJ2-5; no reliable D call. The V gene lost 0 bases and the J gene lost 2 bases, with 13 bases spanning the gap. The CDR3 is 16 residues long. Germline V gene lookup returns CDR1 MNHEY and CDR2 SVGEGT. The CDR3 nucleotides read TGTGCCAGCAGTTACTCGATAGCCGGGCCTCAAGAGACCCAGTACTTC. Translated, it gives CASSYSIAGPQETQYF.